Listed here is a single TCR beta chain. Libraries were prepared by immunoSEQ multiplex PCR; TCRdb keeps only in-frame clonotypes and omits some of them. Among some 11,000 clones listed, over 60% were seen once. This record comes from a study of T cell repertoires in ileal Crohn's disease. Germline lookup yields CDR1 SGHDT and CDR2 YYEEEE. V lost 4 bases, J lost 2 bases, and 3 bases stayed unmatched. This CDR3 has 14 amino acids. The time point was: neoterminal ileum biopsy at postoperative endoscopy, about 6 months after surgery. Source material: ileal tissue. The chain uses TRBV5-6 and TRBJ2-1, with TRBD2 identical over 7 bases. The TCR sequence derives from an adult with Crohn's disease. CDR3 region: CASSLGLTYNEQFF. CDR3 bases: TGTGCCAGCAGCCTGGGACTAACCTACAATGAGCAGTTCTTC. Drawing the rest from reference TRBV5-6 and TRBJ2-1, the complete variable domain is DAGVTQSPTHLIKTRGQQVTLRCSPKSGHDTVSWYQQALGQGPQFIFQYYEEEERQRGNFPDRFSGHQFPNYSSELNVNALLLGDSALYLCASSLGLTYNEQFFGPGTRLTVL.